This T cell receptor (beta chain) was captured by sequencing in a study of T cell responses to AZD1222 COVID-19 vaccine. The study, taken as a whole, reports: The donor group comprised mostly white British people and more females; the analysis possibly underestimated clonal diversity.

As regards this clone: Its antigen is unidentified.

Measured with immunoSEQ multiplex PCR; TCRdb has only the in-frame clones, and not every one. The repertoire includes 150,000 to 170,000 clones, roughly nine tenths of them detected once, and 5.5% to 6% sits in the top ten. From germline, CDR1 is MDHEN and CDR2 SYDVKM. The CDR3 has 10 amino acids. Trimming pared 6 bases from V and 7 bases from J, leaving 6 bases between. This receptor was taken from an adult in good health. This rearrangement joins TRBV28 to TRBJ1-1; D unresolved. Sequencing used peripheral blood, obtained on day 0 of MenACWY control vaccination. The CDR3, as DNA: TGTGCCAGCAGGAACTATGAAGCTTTCTTT. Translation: CASRNYEAFF.